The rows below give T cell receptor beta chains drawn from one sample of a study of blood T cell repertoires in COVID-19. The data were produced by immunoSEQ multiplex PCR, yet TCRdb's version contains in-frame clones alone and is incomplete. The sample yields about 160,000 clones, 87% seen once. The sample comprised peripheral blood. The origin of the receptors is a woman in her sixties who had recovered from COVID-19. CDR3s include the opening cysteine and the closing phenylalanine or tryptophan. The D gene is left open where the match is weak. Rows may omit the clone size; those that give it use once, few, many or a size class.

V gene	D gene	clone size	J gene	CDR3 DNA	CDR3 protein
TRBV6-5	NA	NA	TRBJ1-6	TGTGCCAGCAGCTCAGCGGCAGATTCACCCCTCCACTTT	CASSSAADSPLHF
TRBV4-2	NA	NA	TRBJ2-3	TGTGCCAGCAGCCAAGACCTGTCTAGTGTGACAGATACGCAGTATTTT	CASSQDLSSVTDTQYF
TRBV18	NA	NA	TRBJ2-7	TGTGCCAGCTCACCGGCCGTAGAGCAGTACTTC	CASSPAVEQYF
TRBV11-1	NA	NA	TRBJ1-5	TGTGCCAGCAGCTTCGCAGGGTCTCATCAGCCCCAGCATTTT	CASSFAGSHQPQHF
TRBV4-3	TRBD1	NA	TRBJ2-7	TGCGCCAGCAGCCATACGACAGGGGGAGGCACCTACGAGCAGTACTTC	CASSHTTGGGTYEQYF
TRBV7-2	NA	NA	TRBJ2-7	TGTGCCAGCAGCTCTCGACGGGGCTCCTACGAGCAGTACTTC	CASSSRRGSYEQYF
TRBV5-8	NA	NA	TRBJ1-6	TGTGCCAGCAGCTCGCTGGTTTCCGCCGCGGGTTCACCCCTCCACTTT	CASSSLVSAAGSPLHF
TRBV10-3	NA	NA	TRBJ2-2	TGTGCCATCAGTGCCCAAGGGACAAGGGACACCGGGGAGCTGTTTTTT	CAISAQGTRDTGELFF
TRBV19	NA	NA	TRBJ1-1	TGTGCCAGTAGTCGGCAGGGTGTGAACACTGAAGCTTTCTTT	CASSRQGVNTEAFF
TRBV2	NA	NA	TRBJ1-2	TGTGCCAGCAGTGAAATGGGGAGTACTGGCTACACCTTC	CASSEMGSTGYTF
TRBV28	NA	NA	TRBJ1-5	TGTGCCAGCGGTTTAGGAGCCCTAACCGATCAGCCCCAGCATTTT	CASGLGALTDQPQHF
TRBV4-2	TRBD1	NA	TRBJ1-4	TGTGCCAGCAGCCTCGGACAGGGAGCCGCAACTAATGAAAAACTGTTTTTT	CASSLGQGAATNEKLFF
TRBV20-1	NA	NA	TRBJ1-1	TGCAGTGCTATTATTGTAGCTGAAGCTTTCTTT	CSAIIVAEAFF
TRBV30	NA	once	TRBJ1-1	TGTGCCTGGAGTGTACGGGGGGCTGAAGCTTTCTTT	CAWSVRGAEAFF
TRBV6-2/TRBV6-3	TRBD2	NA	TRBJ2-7	TGTGCCAGCAGTTACCCGCACCAGAGCGGGGCCTACGAGCAGTACTTC	CASSYPHQSGAYEQYF
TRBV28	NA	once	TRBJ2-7	TGTGCCACCTTTAGTTCTCCCTCCTACGAGCAGTACTTC	CATFSSPSYEQYF
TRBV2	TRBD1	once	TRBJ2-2	TGTGCCAGCAGGTCACAGGGGACCGGGGAGCTGTTTTTT	CASRSQGTGELFF
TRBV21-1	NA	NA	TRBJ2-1	TGTGCCAGCAGCAATTCATGCGTATACAATGAGCAGTTCTTC	CASSNSCVYNEQFF
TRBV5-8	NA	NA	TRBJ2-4	TGTGCCAGCAGCGGCCCCTTGACGGGGGAAAACATTCAGTACTTC	CASSGPLTGENIQYF
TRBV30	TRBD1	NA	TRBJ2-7	TGTGCCTGGAAAAGGACAGGGTTACTTCACTACGAGCAGTACTTC	CAWKRTGLLHYEQYF
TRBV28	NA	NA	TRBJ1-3	TGTGCCAGCAGCTCCAAGGGGGCTGGAAACACCATATATTTT	CASSSKGAGNTIYF
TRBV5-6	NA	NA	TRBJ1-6	TGTGCCAGCAGCTCTAGCGGGACATCAAATTCACCCCTCCACTTT	CASSSSGTSNSPLHF
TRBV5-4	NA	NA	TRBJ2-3	TGTGCCAGCAGCTTTTCTGGCGTGACACATACGCAGTATTTT	CASSFSGVTHTQYF
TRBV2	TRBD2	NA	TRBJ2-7	TGTGCCAGCAGACCTAGCGGGGGGGCAACCGAGCAGTACTTC	CASRPSGGATEQYF
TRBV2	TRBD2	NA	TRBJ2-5	TGTGCCAGCAGTCTGGGACTAGCGGAAGAGACCCAGTACTTC	CASSLGLAEETQYF
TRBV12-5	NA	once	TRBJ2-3	TGTGCTAGTGGTTTGGGGGGCCCGCAGTATTTT	CASGLGGPQYF
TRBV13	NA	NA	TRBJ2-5	TGTGCCAGCAGCTCCGGCCAAGAGACCCAGTACTTC	CASSSGQETQYF
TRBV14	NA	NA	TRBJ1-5	TGTGCCAGCAGCCTAGGTCTTATAGCATTCAGGGTCCAGCATTTT	CASSLGLIAFRVQHF
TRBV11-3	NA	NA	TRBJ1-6	TGTGCCAGCAGCTTAGGTTTGTCAGGATCACCCCTCCACTTT	CASSLGLSGSPLHF
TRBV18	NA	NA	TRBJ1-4	TGTGCCAGCTCGACAGCAACTAATGAAAAACTGTTTTTT	CASSTATNEKLFF
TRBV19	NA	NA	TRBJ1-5	TGTGCCAGTACCCCCTTAGGGGGTGGTCAGCCCCAGCATTTT	CASTPLGGGQPQHF
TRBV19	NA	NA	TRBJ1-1	TGTGCCAGTAGTACTGTGGCCGGTGGAGGCACTGAAGCTTTCTTT	CASSTVAGGGTEAFF
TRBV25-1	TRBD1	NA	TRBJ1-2	TGTGCCAGCAACGCAGGGGGCGCGCAGTCGACAGACTATGGCTACACCTTC	CASNAGGAQSTDYGYTF
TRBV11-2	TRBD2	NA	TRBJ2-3	TGTGCCAGCAGCTTGGGGACTAGCGGGGGAGAGGATACGCAGTATTTT	CASSLGTSGGEDTQYF
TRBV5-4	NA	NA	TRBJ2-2	TGTGCCAGCCGCGGTGGGGGCCTGAACACCGGGGAGCTGTTTTTT	CASRGGGLNTGELFF
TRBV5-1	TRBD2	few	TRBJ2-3	TGCGCCAGCAGCCCCCTTCCAAGACAGGGGCGGCTAGCGGGGGGGGTGGATACGCAGTATTTT	CASSPLPRQGRLAGGVDTQYF
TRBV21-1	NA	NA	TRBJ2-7	TGTGCCAGCAGCAAAGCTCTTCGGGCAGGGGGACCGGGGGAGCAGTACTTC	CASSKALRAGGPGEQYF
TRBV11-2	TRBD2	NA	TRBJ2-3	TGTGCCAGCAGCATCGGGGGGGGAGATACGCAGTATTTT	CASSIGGGDTQYF
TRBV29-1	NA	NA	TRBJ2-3	TGCAGCGTCGAAGGGCTAGCCGTCGGAGATACGCAGTATTTT	CSVEGLAVGDTQYF
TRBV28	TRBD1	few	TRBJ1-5	TGTGCCAGCAGTTGGACAGGGAATCAGCCCCAGCATTTT	CASSWTGNQPQHF
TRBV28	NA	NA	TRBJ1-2	TGTGCCAGCAGTGAGGCCGGGGGCTATGGCTACACCTTC	CASSEAGGYGYTF
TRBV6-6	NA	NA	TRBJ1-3	TGTGCCAGCGGCGGCTCTGGAAACACCATATATTTT	CASGGSGNTIYF
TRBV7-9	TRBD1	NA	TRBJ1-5	TGTGCCAGCAGCCCGACGGGACAGAGCAATCAGCCCCAGCATTTT	CASSPTGQSNQPQHF
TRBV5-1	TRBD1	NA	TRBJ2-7	TGCGCCAGCAGCCCTGGGGGACAGGGTTACGAGCAGTACTTC	CASSPGGQGYEQYF
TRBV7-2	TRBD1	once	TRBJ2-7	TGTGCCAGCAGCTCGGACAGGGGGCGGTACGAGCAGTACTTC	CASSSDRGRYEQYF
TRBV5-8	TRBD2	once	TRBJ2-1	TGTGCCAGCAGCCTAAGACTAGCGGGGACCAATGAGCAGTTCTTC	CASSLRLAGTNEQFF
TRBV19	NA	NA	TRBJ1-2	TGTGCCAGTAGTCGGGACAACCGGCGTGGCTACACCTTC	CASSRDNRRGYTF
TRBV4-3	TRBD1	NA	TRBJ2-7	TGCGCCAGCAGCCAGTCTCGGGACAGGGTTTCCTCCTACGAGCAGTACTTC	CASSQSRDRVSSYEQYF
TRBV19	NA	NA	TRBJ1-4	TGTGCCAGTACCTCTAGGGGGACTAATGAAAAACTGTTTTTT	CASTSRGTNEKLFF
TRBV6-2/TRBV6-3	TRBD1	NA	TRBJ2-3	TGTGCCAGCAGTTACGGACAGGGGATTAGCACAGATACGCAGTATTTT	CASSYGQGISTDTQYF
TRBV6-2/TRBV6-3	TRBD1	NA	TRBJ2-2	TGTGCCAGCAGTTACTTGGGACAGACCACCGGGGAGCTGTTTTTT	CASSYLGQTTGELFF
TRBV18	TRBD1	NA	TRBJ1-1	TGTGCCAGCTCACCACCTCAACAGGGGGAGTTCACTGAAGCTTTCTTT	CASSPPQQGEFTEAFF
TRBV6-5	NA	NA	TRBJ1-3	TGTGCCAGCAGTTACGAGGGTGGAAACACCATATATTTT	CASSYEGGNTIYF
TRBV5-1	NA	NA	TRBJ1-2	TGCGCCAGCAGCTTGGCAGGGGCGCCTTATGGCTACACCTTC	CASSLAGAPYGYTF